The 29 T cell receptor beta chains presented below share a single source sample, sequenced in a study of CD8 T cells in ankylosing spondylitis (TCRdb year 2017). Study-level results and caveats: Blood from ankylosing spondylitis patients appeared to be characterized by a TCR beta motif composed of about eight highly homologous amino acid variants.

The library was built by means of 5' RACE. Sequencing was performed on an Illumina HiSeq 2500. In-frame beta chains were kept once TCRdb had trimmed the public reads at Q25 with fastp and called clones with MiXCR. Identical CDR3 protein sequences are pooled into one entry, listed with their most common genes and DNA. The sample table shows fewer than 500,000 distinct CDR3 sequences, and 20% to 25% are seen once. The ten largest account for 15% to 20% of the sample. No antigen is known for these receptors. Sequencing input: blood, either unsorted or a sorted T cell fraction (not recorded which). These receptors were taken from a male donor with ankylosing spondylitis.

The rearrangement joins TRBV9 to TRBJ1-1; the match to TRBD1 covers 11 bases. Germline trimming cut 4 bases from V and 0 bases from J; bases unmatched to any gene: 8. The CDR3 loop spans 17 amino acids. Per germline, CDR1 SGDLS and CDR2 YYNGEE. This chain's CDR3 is CASSLWDRGGVNTEAFF. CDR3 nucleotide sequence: TGTGCCAGCAGCTTATGGGACAGGGGGGGGGTGAACACTGAAGCTTTCTTT.

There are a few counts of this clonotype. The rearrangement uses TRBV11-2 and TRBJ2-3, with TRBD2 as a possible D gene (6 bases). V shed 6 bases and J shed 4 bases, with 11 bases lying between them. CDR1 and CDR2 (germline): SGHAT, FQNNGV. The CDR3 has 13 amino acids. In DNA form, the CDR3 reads TGTGCCAGCAGATCGACTAGTGCAGATACGCAGTATTTT. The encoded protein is CASRSTSADTQYF.

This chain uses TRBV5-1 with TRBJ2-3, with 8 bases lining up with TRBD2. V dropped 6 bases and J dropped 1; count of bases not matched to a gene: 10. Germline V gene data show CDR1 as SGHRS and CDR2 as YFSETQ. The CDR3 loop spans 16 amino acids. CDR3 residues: CASKLSTSGGTDTQYF. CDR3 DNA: TGCGCCAGCAAACTTAGCACTAGCGGAGGCACAGATACGCAGTATTTT.

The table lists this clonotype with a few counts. CDR3 loop: CASTDSLNTEAFF. CDR3 in DNA: TGCGCCAGCACGGACAGCTTGAACACTGAAGCTTTCTTT. This chain links TRBV5-1 with TRBJ1-1; TRBD1 is a possible D gene (6 bases). Per the germline V gene, CDR1 is SGHRS and CDR2 is YFSETQ. V was trimmed by 6 bases and J by 0 bases, leaving 9 bases between them. The CDR3 sequence is 13 residues long.

CDR3 sequence (DNA): TGTGCCAGTAGTATCCGATACAGCGGTTCACCCCTCCACTTT. Its protein product is CASSIRYSGSPLHF. The chain combines TRBV19 with TRBJ1-6; D is unresolved. Germline CDR1 and CDR2: LNHDA and SQIVND (reference sequence). This CDR3 contains 14 residues. The ends were cut back, 3 bases at V and 9 bases at J, with 12 bases in the middle.

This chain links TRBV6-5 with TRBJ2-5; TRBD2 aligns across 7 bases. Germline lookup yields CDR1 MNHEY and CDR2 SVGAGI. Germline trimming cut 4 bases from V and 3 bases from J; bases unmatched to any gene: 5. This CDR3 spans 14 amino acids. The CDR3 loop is CASSSGLGKETQYF. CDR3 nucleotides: TGTGCCAGCAGTTCTGGACTAGGAAAAGAGACCCAGTACTTC.

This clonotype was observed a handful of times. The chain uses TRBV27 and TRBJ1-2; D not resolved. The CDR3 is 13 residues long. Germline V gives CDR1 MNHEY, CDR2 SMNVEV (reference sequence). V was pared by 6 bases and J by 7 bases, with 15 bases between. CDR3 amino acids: CASSPGVGSGYTF. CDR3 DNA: TGTGCCAGCAGCCCCGGGGTCGGCTCTGGCTACACCTTC.

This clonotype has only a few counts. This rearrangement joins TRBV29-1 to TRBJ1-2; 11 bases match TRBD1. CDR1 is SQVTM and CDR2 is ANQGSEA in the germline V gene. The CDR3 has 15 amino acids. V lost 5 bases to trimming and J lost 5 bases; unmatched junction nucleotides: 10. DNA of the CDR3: TGCAGCGTTCCGGGACAGGGGGTCCGGCAATATGGCTACACCTTC. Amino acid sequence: CSVPGQGVRQYGYTF.

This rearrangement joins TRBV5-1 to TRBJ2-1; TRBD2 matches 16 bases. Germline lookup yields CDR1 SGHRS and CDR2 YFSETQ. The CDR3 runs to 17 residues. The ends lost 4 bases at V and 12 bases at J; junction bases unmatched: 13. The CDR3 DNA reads TGCGCCAGCAGCCCACCGGGACTAGCGGGAGGGCCGGGTCGGCAGTTCTTC. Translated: CASSPPGLAGGPGRQFF.

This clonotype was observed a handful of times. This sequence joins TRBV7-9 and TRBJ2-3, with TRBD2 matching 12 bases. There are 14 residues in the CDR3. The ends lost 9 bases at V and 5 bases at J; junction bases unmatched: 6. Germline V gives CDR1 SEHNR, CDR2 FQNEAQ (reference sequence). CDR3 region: CASALAGGLDTQYF. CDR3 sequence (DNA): TGTGCCAGTGCTCTAGCGGGAGGGCTAGATACGCAGTATTTT.

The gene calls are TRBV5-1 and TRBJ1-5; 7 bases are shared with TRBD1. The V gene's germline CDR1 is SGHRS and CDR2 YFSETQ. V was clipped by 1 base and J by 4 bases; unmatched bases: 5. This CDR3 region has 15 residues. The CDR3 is CASSLTGQPNQPQHF. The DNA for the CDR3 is TGCGCCAGCAGCTTGACGGGACAGCCGAATCAGCCCCAGCATTTT. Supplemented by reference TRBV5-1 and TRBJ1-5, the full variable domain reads KAGVTQTPRYLIKTRGQQVTLSCSPISGHRSVSWYQQTPGQGLQFLFEYFSETQRNKGNFPGRFSGRQFSNSRSEMNVSTLELGDSALYLCASSLTGQPNQPQHFGDGTRLSIL.

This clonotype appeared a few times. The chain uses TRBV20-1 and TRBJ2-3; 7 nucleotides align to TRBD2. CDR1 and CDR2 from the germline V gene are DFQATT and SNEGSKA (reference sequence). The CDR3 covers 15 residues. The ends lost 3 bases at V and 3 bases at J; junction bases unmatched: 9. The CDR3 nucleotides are TGCAGTGCTAGTAAAACTAGCGCCATGACAGATACGCAGTATTTT. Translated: CSASKTSAMTDTQYF.

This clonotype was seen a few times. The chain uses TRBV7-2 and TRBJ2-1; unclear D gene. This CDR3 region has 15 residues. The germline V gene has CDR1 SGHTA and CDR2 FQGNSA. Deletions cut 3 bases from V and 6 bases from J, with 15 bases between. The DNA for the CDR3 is TGTGCCAGCAGCTTCGGGTGGACGCTTTTCAATGAGCAGTTCTTC. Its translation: CASSFGWTLFNEQFF. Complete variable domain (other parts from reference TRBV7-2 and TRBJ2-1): GAGVSQSPSNKVTEKGKDVELRCDPISGHTALYWYRQSLGQGLEFLIYFQGNSAPDKSGLPSDRFSAERTGGSVSTLTIQRTQQEDSAVYLCASSFGWTLFNEQFFGPGTRLTVL.

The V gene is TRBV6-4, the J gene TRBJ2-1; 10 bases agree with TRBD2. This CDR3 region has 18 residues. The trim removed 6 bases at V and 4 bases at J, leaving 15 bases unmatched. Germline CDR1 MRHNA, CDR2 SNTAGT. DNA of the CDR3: TGTGCCAGCAGGGACCGGGACAGGTCGACTAGCGGGTACAATGAGCAGTTCTTC. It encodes CASRDRDRSTSGYNEQFF.

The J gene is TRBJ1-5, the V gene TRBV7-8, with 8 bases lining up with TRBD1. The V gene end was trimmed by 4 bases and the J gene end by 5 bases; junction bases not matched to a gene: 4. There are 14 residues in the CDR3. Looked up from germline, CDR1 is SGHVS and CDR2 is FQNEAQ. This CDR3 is CASSWTGSHQPQHF. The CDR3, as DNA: TGTGCCAGCAGCTGGACAGGGTCCCATCAGCCCCAGCATTTT.

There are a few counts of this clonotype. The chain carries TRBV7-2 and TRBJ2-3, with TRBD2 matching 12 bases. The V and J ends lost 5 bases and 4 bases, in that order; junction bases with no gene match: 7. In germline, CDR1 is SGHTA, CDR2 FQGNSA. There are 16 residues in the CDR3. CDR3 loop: CASSSGTSGLADTQYF. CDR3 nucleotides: TGTGCCAGCAGCAGTGGGACTAGCGGGCTGGCAGATACGCAGTATTTT.

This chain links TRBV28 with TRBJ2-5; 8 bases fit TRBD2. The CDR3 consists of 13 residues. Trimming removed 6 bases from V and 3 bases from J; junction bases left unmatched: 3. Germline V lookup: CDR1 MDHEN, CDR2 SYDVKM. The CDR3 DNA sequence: TGTGCCAGCAGGGTTAGCGGGAAAGAGACCCAGTACTTC. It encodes CASRVSGKETQYF.

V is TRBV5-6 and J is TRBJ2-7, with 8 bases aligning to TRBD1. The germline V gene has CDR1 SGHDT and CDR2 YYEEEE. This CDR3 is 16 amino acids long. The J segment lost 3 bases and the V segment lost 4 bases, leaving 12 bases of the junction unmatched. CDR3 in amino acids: CASSILTGQAYYEQYF. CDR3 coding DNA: TGTGCCAGCAGCATTTTGACGGGACAGGCATACTACGAGCAGTACTTC.

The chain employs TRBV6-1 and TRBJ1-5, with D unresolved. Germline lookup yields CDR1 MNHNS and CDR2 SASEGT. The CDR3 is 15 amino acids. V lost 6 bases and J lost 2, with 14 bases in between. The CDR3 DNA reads TGTGCCAGCAGCCAACGGAGGGATGGCAATCAGCCCCAGCATTTT. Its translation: CASSQRRDGNQPQHF.

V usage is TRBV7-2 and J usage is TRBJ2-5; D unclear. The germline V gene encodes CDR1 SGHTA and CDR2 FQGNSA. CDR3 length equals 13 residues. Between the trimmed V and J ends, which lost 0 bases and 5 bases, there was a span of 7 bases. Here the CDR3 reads CASSLALLETQYF. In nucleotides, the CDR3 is TGTGCCAGCAGCTTAGCACTGTTGGAGACCCAGTACTTC.

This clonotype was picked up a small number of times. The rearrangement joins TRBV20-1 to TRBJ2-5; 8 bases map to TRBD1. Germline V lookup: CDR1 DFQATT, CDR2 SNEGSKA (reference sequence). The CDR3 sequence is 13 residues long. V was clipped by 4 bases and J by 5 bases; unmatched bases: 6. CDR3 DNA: TGCAGTGCTACCAGGGACAGGAGGGAGACCCAGTACTTC. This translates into CSATRDRRETQYF.

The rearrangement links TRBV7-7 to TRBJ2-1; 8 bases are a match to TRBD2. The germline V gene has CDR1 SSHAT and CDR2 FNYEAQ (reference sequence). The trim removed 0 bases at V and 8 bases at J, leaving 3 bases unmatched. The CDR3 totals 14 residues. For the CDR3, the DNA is TGTGCCAGCAGCTTAGCTGGACTAGCCGATGAGCAGTTCTTC. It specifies CASSLAGLADEQFF.

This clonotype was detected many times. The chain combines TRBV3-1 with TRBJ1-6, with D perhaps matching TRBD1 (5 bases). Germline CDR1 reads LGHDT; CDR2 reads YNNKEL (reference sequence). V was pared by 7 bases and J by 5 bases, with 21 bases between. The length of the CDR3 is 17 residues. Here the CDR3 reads CASTLRIGGTDNSPLHF. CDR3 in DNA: TGTGCCAGCACCCTTAGAATCGGCGGGACGGATAATTCACCCCTCCACTTT.

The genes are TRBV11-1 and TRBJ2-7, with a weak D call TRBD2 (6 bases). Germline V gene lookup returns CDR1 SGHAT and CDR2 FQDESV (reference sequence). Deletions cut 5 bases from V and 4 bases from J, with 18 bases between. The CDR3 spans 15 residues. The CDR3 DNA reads TGTGCCAGCAGCCCACGCGGGACTTTGATATACGAGCAGTACTTC. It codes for CASSPRGTLIYEQYF. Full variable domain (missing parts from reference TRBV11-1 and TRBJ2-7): EAEVAQSPRYKITEKSQAVAFWCDPISGHATLYWYRQILGQGPELLVQFQDESVVDDSQLPKDRFSAERLKGVDSTLKIQPAELGDSAMYLCASSPRGTLIYEQYFGPGTRLTVT.

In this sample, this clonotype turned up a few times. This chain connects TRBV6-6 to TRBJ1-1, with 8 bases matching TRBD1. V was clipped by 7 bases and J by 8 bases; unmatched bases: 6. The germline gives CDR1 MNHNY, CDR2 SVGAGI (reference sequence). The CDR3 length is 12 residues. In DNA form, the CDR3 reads TGTGCCAGCACCTCCAGGGGGCGCGAAGCTTTCTTT. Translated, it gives CASTSRGREAFF.

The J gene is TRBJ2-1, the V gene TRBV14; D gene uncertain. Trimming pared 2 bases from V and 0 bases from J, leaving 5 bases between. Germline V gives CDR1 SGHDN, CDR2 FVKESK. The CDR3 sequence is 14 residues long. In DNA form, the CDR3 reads TGTGCCAGCAGCCAAACAAGCTCCTACAATGAGCAGTTCTTC. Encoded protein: CASSQTSSYNEQFF.

In nucleotides, the CDR3 is TGTGCCAGCAGCAATCGTCTACCTTCCTACAATGAGCAGTTCTTC. It specifies CASSNRLPSYNEQFF. V usage is TRBV6-1 and J usage is TRBJ2-1; no firm D call. V was cut by 6 bases and J by 1 base, with 13 bases left in between. Germline V lookup: CDR1 MNHNS, CDR2 SASEGT. This CDR3 has 15 amino acids.

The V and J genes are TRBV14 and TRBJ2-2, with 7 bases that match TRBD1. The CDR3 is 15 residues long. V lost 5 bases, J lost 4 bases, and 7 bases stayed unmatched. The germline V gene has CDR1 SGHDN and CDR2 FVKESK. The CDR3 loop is CASSYRQGITGELFF. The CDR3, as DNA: TGTGCCAGCAGCTACCGACAGGGAATCACCGGGGAGCTGTTTTTT.

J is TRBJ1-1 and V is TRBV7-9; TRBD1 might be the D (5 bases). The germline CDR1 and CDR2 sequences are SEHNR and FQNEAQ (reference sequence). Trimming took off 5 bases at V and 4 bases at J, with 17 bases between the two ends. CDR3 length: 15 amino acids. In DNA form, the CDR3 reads TGTGCCAGCAGCAGACCCGGGACCGATGGCACTGAAGCTTTCTTT. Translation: CASSRPGTDGTEAFF. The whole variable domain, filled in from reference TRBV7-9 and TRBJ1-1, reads DTGVSQNPRHKITKRGQNVTFRCDPISEHNRLYWYRQTLGQGPEFLTYFQNEAQLEKSRLLSDRFSAERPKGSFSTLEIQRTEQGDSAMYLCASSRPGTDGTEAFFGQGTRLTVV.